These 12 T cell receptor beta chains came from one sample sequenced in a study of radiotherapy plus CTLA-4 blockade in lung cancer. Method: immunoSEQ multiplex PCR; TCRdb's copy keeps in-frame clones and lacks some. The table lists fewer than 100,000 clones, approximately 80% of them singletons. Sample: peripheral blood, taken from a patient treated with radiotherapy plus ipilimumab. Receptors were obtained from a human donor with non-small cell lung cancer who had stable disease on radiotherapy plus ipilimumab.

V and J are TRBV5-1 and TRBJ1-2, with D uncertain. From germline, CDR1 is SGHRS and CDR2 YFSETQ. The CDR3 consists of 14 residues. Trimming removed 0 bases from V and 6 bases from J, with 12 bases in between. The CDR3 nucleotides read TGCGCCAGCAGCTTGGACAGCCTGAGGGATGGCTACACCTTC. Translating gives CASSLDSLRDGYTF.

This chain uses TRBV7-3 with TRBJ2-5; D possibly corresponds to TRBD1 (5 bases). CDR1 is SGHTA, CDR2 FQGTGA, per germline. The CDR3 extends over 15 amino acids. V was trimmed by 3 bases and J by 1 base, leaving 12 bases between them. In DNA, the CDR3 is TGTGCCAGCAGCTTGGGGCCAGAGCTCCAAGAGACCCAGTACTTC. It yields the protein CASSLGPELQETQYF. Complete variable domain (other parts from reference TRBV7-3 and TRBJ2-5): GAGVSQTPSNKVTEKGKYVELRCDPISGHTALYWYRQSLGQGPEFLIYFQGTGAADDSGLPNDRFFAVRPEGSVSTLKIQRTERGDSAVYLCASSLGPELQETQYFGPGTRLLVL.

The chain uses TRBV6-6 and TRBJ2-5; 9 bases line up with TRBD2. V shed 7 bases and J 2 bases; nucleotides not matched to a gene: 11. Germline CDR1 reads MNHNY; CDR2 reads SVGAGI (reference sequence). The CDR3 runs to 16 residues. The CDR3 loop reads CASTSGRLAGQETQYF. The CDR3 DNA is TGTGCCAGCACCTCAGGAAGGCTAGCGGGACAAGAGACCCAGTACTTC.

J is TRBJ2-7 and V is TRBV7-3, with 7 bases identical to TRBD2. The germline gives CDR1 SGHTA, CDR2 FQGTGA. The ends lost 6 bases at V and 3 bases at J; junction bases unmatched: 14. The CDR3 runs 16 residues. The CDR3 coding sequence is TGTGCCAGCAGTCCGGGAAGGTCGGGGGAGGGCTACGAGCAGTACTTC. Translating it yields CASSPGRSGEGYEQYF.

The gene calls are TRBV19 and TRBJ2-7; 13 bases align to TRBD2. Germline V CDR1 and CDR2: LNHDA, SQIVND (reference sequence). This CDR3 spans 15 amino acids. V lost 5 bases, J lost 2 bases, and 3 bases stayed unmatched. In nucleotides, the CDR3 is TGTGCCAGTAGTCCGGGACTAGCGGGGCCCTACGAGCAGTACTTC. Residues: CASSPGLAGPYEQYF.

This chain links TRBV27 with TRBJ1-4; D is unclear. Trimming removed 3 bases at V and 3 bases at J, with 11 bases between. There are 15 residues in the CDR3. Germline V gene sequence: CDR1 MNHEY, CDR2 SMNVEV (reference sequence). The CDR3 sequence is CASSFSGRSNEKLFF. The CDR3 DNA follows: TGTGCCAGCAGTTTCTCAGGCCGATCTAATGAAAAACTGTTTTTT.

The V and J genes are TRBV7-2 and TRBJ2-3, with D perhaps matching TRBD1 (5 bases). The CDR3 extends over 15 amino acids. With 2 bases removed from V and 1 base from J, the gap between germline ends came to 10 bases. CDR1 and CDR2 from the germline V gene are SGHTA and FQGNSA. CDR3 region: CASSLRGFGTDTQYF. The CDR3 DNA sequence: TGTGCCAGCAGCTTAAGGGGATTCGGCACAGATACGCAGTATTTT. The full variable domain, in which reference TRBV7-2 and TRBJ2-3 provide the parts outside the CDR3, is GAGVSQSPSNKVTEKGKDVELRCDPISGHTALYWYRQSLGQGLEFLIYFQGNSAPDKSGLPSDRFSAERTGGSVSTLTIQRTQQEDSAVYLCASSLRGFGTDTQYFGPGTRLTVL.

This sequence joins TRBV2 and TRBJ2-5; maybe TRBD1 (5 bases). CDR3 length: 12 amino acids. Trimming took off 7 bases at V and 5 bases at J, with 11 bases between the two ends. CDR1 SNHLY and CDR2 FYNNEI come from the germline V gene. CDR3 nucleotide sequence: TGTGCCAGCACCCAAGGGGTTGAGACCCAGTACTTC. It yields the protein CASTQGVETQYF.

The V gene is TRBV5-5, the J gene TRBJ2-7; 10 positions agree with TRBD1. Germline values: CDR1 SGHKS, CDR2 YYEKEE (reference sequence). The V gene end was trimmed by 4 bases and the J gene end by 3 bases; junction bases not matched to a gene: 4. The CDR3 sequence is 14 residues long. The CDR3 loop is CASSLGQGDYEQYF. The CDR3 DNA reads TGTGCCAGCAGCCTCGGACAGGGGGACTACGAGCAGTACTTC.

V and J are TRBV28 and TRBJ2-2; 9 bases match TRBD2. Germline V gene lookup returns CDR1 MDHEN and CDR2 SYDVKM. Trimming removed 9 bases from V and 5 bases from J; junction bases left unmatched: 4. The CDR3 totals 13 residues. CDR3: CASSGSETGELFF. Here the CDR3 DNA reads TGTGCCAGTAGCGGGAGTGAAACCGGGGAGCTGTTTTTT.

The chain combines TRBV30 with TRBJ1-5, with D maybe TRBD1 (6 bases). Germline CDR1 GTSNPN, CDR2 SVGIG (reference sequence). V lost 2 bases, J lost 7 bases, and 15 bases lay in between. The length of the CDR3 is 14 residues. CDR3: CAWSHSGDIQPQHF. The CDR3 coding sequence is TGTGCCTGGAGTCACTCAGGGGATATCCAGCCCCAGCATTTT.

Remarks on this clone: A read error may produce the germline difference seen at one junction end. The CDR3 is CACRSGLSNGQFF. CDR3 DNA sequence: TGTGCCTGCCGGTCAGGACTCTCCAATGGGCAGTTCTTC. The V gene is TRBV18, the J gene TRBJ2-1; D is possibly TRBD2 (5 bases). Germline V lookup: CDR1 KGHSH, CDR2 LQKENI. The length of the CDR3 is 13 residues.